This T cell receptor (beta chain) was found in a study of OX40 agonist ivuxolimab in advanced cancers. The V end lost 0 bases, the J end lost 0 bases, and 12 bases lay between the germline ends. In germline, CDR1 is LNHNV, CDR2 YYDKDF (reference sequence). The CDR3 loop spans 17 amino acids. Study-level results: With doses of 0.1-3.0 mg/kg, partial responders showed among the lowest clonal expansion. Low normalized T-cell clonal expansion also characterized some of the nonresponders. There were, on average, more expanded clones in CD8+ T cells than in CD4+.

About this clone: Its antigen is not identified.

Libraries were prepared by immunoSEQ multiplex PCR; TCRdb keeps only in-frame clonotypes and omits some of them. The sample carries tens of thousands of clones, roughly nine tenths recorded once. The sequencing used CD4+ or CD8+ T cells sorted from blood, collected in a trial of the OX40 agonist ivuxolimab. The sequence was obtained from an adult with an advanced solid tumor such as melanoma, head and neck, liver or kidney cancer. The chain carries TRBV15 and TRBJ2-1; D remains unclear. The chain's CDR3 is CATSRDLPISSYNEQFF. CDR3 bases: TGTGCCACCAGCAGAGATTTGCCTATCAGCTCCTACAATGAGCAGTTCTTC.